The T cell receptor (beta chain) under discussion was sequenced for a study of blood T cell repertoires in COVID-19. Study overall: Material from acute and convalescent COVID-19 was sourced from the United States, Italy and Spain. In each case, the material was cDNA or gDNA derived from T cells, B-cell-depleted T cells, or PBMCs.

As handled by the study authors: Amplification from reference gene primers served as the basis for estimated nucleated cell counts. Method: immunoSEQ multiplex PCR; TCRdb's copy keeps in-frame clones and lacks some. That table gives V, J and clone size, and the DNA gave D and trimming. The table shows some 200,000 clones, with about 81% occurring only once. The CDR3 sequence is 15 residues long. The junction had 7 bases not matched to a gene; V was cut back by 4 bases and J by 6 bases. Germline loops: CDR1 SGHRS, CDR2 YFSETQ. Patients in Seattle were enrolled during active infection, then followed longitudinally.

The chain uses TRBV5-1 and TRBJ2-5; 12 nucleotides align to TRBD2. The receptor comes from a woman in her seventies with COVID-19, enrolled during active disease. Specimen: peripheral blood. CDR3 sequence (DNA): TGCGCCAGCAGCCTAGCGGGAGGGCCCCAGAAGACCCAGTACTTC. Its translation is CASSLAGGPQKTQYF. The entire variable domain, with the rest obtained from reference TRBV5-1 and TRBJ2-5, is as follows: KAGVTQTPRYLIKTRGQQVTLSCSPISGHRSVSWYQQTPGQGLQFLFEYFSETQRNKGNFPGRFSGRQFSNSRSEMNVSTLELGDSALYLCASSLAGGPQKTQYFGPGTRLLVL.